This paragraph covers one T cell receptor beta chain sequence. Generated by immunoSEQ multiplex PCR, the TCRdb table keeps only in-frame clones and is missing some. Of fewer than 100,000 clones in the sample, 75% to 90% were seen once. The data are from a study of technical replicates of blood from several donors. The specimen sequenced was T cells isolated from PBMCs. The sequence derives from a human donor in good health.

CDR3 bases: TGTGCCATCAGTGGAGGGGGGGGCGAGCAGTACTTC. Its translation: CAISGGGGEQYF. The V gene is TRBV10-3, the J gene TRBJ2-7; weak D call: TRBD2 (7 bases). CDR1 is ENHRY, CDR2 SYGVKD, per germline. The CDR3 sequence is 12 residues long. V lost 4 bases and J lost 6, with 10 bases in between.